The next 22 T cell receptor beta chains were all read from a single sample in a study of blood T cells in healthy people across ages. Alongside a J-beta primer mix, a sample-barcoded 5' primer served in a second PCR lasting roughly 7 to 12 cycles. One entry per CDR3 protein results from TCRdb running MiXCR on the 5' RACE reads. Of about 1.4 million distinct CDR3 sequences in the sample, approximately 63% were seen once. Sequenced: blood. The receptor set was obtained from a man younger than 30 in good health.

Here the CDR3 DNA reads TGTGCCAGCAGTCCCTATGGAAGTGGAAACATTCAGTACTTC. Translation gives CASSPYGSGNIQYF. The chain recombines TRBV27 with TRBJ2-4; no clear D. The CDR3 covers 14 residues. Trimming took 5 bases from V and 6 from J, leaving 14 bases between them. Germline CDR1 reads MNHEY; CDR2 reads SMNVEV (reference sequence).

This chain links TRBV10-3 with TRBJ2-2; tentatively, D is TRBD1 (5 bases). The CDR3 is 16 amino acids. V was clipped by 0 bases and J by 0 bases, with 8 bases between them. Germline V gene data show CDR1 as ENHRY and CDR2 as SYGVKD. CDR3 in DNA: TGTGCCATCAGTGAGTCGCAGGGCTCGAACACCGGGGAGCTGTTTTTT. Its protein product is CAISESQGSNTGELFF.

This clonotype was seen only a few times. The CDR3 spells CASSLPGTGHEAFF. CDR3 DNA sequence: TGTGCCAGCAGCCTGCCCGGGACAGGGCATGAAGCTTTCTTT. This rearrangement joins TRBV7-2 to TRBJ1-1, with TRBD1 matching 9 bases. Germline CDR1 SGHTA, CDR2 FQGNSA. J gave up 7 bases and V 5 bases, and 8 bases lay outside the gene matches. This CDR3 spans 14 amino acids.

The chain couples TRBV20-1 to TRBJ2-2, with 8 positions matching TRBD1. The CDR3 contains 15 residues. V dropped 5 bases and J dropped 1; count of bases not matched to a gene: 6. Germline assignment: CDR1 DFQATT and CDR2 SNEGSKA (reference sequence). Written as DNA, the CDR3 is TGCAGTGCTGGTCAGGGGGCGGAGAACACCGGGGAGCTGTTTTTT. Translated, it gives CSAGQGAENTGELFF.

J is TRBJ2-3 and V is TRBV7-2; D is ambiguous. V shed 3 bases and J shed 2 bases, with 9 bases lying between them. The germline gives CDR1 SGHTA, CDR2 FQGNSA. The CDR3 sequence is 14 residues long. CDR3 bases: TGTGCCAGCAGCTTTGGACGGGTCACAGATACGCAGTATTTT. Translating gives CASSFGRVTDTQYF.

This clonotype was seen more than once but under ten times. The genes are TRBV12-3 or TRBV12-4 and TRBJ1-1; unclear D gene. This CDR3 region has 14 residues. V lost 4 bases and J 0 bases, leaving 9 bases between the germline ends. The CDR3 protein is CASSWGGVNTEAFF. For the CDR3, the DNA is TGTGCCAGCAGTTGGGGAGGAGTGAACACTGAAGCTTTCTTT.

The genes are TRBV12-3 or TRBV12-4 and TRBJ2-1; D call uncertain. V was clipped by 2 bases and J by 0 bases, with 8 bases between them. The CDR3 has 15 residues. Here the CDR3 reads CASSLLLGSYNEQFF. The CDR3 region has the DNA TGTGCCAGCAGTTTACTTCTCGGCTCCTACAATGAGCAGTTCTTC.

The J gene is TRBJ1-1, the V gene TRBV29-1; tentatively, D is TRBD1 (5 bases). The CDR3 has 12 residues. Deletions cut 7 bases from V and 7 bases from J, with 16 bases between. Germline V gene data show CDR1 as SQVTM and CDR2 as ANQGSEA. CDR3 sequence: CSALLGPGEAFF. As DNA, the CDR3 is TGCAGCGCTCTGTTGGGACCGGGTGAAGCTTTCTTT. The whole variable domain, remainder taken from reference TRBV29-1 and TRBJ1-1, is SAVISQKPSRDICQRGTSLTIQCQVDSQVTMMFWYRQQPGQSLTLIATANQGSEATYESGFVIDKFPISRPNLTFSTLTVSNMSPEDSSIYLCSALLGPGEAFFGQGTRLTVV.

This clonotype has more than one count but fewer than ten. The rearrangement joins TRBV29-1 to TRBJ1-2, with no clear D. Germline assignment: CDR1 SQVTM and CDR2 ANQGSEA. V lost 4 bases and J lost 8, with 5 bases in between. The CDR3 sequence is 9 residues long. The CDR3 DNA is TGCAGCGTTGCTCCGGGCTACACCTTC. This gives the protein CSVAPGYTF.

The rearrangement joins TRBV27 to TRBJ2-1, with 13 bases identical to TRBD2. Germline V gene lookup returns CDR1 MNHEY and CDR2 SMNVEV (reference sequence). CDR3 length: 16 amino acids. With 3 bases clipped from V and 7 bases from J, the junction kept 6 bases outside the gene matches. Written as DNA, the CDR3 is TGTGCCAGCAGTTTTCTAGGGACTAGCGGGGTGAATGAGCAGTTCTTC. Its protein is CASSFLGTSGVNEQFF.

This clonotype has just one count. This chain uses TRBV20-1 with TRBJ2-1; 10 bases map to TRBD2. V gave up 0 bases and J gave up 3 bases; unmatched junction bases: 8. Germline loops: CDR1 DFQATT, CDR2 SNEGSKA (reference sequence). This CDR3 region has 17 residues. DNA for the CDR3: TGCAGTGCTAGAGAAAGTAGAGGACTAGCGGACTACAATGAGCAGTTCTTC. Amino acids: CSARESRGLADYNEQFF.

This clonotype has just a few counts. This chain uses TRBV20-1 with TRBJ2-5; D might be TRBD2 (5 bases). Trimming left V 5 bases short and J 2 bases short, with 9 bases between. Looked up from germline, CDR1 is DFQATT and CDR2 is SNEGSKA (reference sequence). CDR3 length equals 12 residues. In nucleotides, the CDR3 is TGCAGTGCTCCGACTACTCAAGAGACCCAGTACTTC. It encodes CSAPTTQETQYF.

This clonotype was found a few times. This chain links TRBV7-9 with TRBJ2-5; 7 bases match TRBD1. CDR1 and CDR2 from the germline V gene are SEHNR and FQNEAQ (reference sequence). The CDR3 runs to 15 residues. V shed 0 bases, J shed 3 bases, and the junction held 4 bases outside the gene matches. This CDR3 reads CASSLAGQRKETQYF. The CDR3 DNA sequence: TGTGCCAGCAGCTTAGCGGGACAGCGGAAAGAGACCCAGTACTTC.

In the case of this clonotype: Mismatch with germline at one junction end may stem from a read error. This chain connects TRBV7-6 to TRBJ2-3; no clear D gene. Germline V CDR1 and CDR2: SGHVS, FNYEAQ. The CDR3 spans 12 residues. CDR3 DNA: TGTGCCAGCAGCTCCCGTGCAGATACGCGGTATTTT. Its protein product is CASSSRADTRYF.

CDR3 nucleotides: TGTGCCAGCAGTGACAGTCCAATGAACACTGAAGCTTTCTTT. Translating gives CASSDSPMNTEAFF. The V call is TRBV12-3 or TRBV12-4, the J call TRBJ1-1; D is perhaps TRBD1 (5 bases). This CDR3 spans 14 amino acids. V lost 5 bases, J lost 0 bases, and 10 bases lay in between.

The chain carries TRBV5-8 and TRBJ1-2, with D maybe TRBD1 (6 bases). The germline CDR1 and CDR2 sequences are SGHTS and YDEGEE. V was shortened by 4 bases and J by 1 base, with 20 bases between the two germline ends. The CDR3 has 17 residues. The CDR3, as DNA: TGTGCCAGCAGCCTGGACAGTAGACCGACCGATAACTATGGCTACACCTTC. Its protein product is CASSLDSRPTDNYGYTF.

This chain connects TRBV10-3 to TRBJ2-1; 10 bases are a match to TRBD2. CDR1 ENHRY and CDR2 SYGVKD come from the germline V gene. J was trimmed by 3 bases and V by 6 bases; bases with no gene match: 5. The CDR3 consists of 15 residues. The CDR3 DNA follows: TGTGCCATCAGGGTCGGACTAGCGGACTACAATGAGCAGTTCTTC. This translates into CAIRVGLADYNEQFF.

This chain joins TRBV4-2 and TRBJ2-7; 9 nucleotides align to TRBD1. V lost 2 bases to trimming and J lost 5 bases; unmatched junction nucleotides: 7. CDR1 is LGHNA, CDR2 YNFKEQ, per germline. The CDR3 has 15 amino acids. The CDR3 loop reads CASSQTHRGRNEQYF. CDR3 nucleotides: TGTGCCAGCAGCCAAACCCACAGGGGGCGCAACGAGCAGTACTTC.

CDR3 protein: CASMSGEPYNEQFF. CDR3 DNA: TGCGCCAGCATGAGCGGGGAACCTTACAATGAGCAGTTCTTC. This chain uses TRBV10-2 with TRBJ2-1; 7 bases line up with TRBD2. J lost 4 bases, V lost 7 bases, and 7 bases had no gene match. The CDR3 contains 14 residues. CDR1 and CDR2 from the germline V gene are WSHSY and SAAADI.

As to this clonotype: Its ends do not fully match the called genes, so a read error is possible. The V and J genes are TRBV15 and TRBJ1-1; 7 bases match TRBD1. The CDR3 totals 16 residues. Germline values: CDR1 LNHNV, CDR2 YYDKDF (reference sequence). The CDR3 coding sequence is TGTGCCACCAGCAGAGATCAATCGGACAGGATAACCGAAGTTTTCTTT. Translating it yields CATSRDQSDRITEVFF.

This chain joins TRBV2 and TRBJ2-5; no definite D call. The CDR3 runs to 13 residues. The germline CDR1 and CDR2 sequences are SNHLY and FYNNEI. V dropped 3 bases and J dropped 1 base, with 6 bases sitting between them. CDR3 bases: TGTGCCAGCAGTGACGGTAGCCAAGAGACCCAGTACTTC. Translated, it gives CASSDGSQETQYF.

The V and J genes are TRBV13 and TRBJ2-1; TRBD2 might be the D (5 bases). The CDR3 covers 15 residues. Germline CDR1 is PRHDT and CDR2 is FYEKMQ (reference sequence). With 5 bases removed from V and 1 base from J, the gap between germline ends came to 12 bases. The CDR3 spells CASSHRRRSYNEQFF. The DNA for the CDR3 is TGTGCCAGCAGCCACCGACGGAGGTCCTACAATGAGCAGTTCTTC.